The 23 T cell receptor beta chains in this list originate from one sample, sequenced in a study of T cell changes during pregnancy in multiple sclerosis. Assay: immunoSEQ multiplex PCR; the TCRdb copy retains only in-frame clones and omits some. This table has roughly 97,000 clones, 90% appearing once. The sequences come from peripheral blood, collected in the second trimester of pregnancy. The receptors were gathered from a female donor in good health, enrolled as a control in a pregnancy study.

This clone was recorded once. V gene TRBV27 combines with J gene TRBJ2-7, with 8 positions matching TRBD1. The CDR3 length is 15 residues. Trimming at V came to 5 bases and at J to 4 bases, leaving 10 bases not matched to a gene. Germline CDR1 reads MNHEY; CDR2 reads SMNVEV (reference sequence). CDR3 DNA sequence: TGTGCCAGCAGTCCCGAGACAGGGGCGGGTTACGAGCAGTACTTC. Amino acids: CASSPETGAGYEQYF.

The chain recombines TRBV7-8 with TRBJ2-1; 10 nucleotides agree with TRBD1. Trimming took 7 bases from V and 6 from J; bases not matched to a gene: 9. Germline CDR1 SGHVS, CDR2 FQNEAQ. The CDR3 sequence is 15 residues long. CDR3 nucleotides: TGTGCCAGCATCCACCGGGACAGGGGCATCAATGAGCAGTTCTTC. Residues: CASIHRDRGINEQFF.

This clone was counted a single time. The rearrangement links TRBV6-5 to TRBJ1-6; possible D gene TRBD1, 6 bases. This CDR3 is built from 13 residues. V was trimmed by 5 bases and J by 7 bases, leaving 9 bases between them. Per the germline V gene, CDR1 is MNHEY and CDR2 is SVGAGI. CDR3 nucleotide sequence: TGTGCCAGCAGTGAAACAGGGAATTCACCCCTCCACTTT. Residues: CASSETGNSPLHF.

The chain carries TRBV6-4 and TRBJ2-1, with 8 bases fitting TRBD1. The V gene end was trimmed by 0 bases and the J gene end by 3 bases; junction bases not matched to a gene: 10. Per germline, CDR1 MRHNA and CDR2 SNTAGT. CDR3 length: 18 amino acids. The CDR3 DNA reads as TGTGCCAGCAGTGACTCGACGGTTAGGACAGGGAGCTACAATGAGCAGTTCTTC. Translation gives CASSDSTVRTGSYNEQFF.

The chain employs TRBV7-2 and TRBJ2-7; TRBD1 aligns across 9 bases. The ends lost 1 base at V and 5 bases at J; junction bases unmatched: 3. CDR1 SGHTA and CDR2 FQGNSA come from the germline V gene. This CDR3 comprises 14 residues. The CDR3 region has the DNA TGTGCCAGCAGCTTAGAACAGGGGGCCGACGAGCAGTACTTC. It is translated as CASSLEQGADEQYF.

J is TRBJ2-7 and V is TRBV7-9, with 9 bases fitting TRBD1. The V gene's germline CDR1 is SEHNR and CDR2 FQNEAQ (reference sequence). The CDR3 is 12 amino acids. V was clipped by 11 bases and J by 5 bases; unmatched bases: 7. The CDR3 DNA reads as TGTGCCTGTGTACAGGGGGCCAACGAGCAGTACTTC. Encoded protein: CACVQGANEQYF.

The genes are TRBV9 and TRBJ2-5, with D maybe TRBD1 (5 bases). Germline V gene sequence: CDR1 SGDLS, CDR2 YYNGEE. Trimming took off 4 bases at V and 7 bases at J, with 20 bases between the two ends. CDR3 length: 15 amino acids. The CDR3 spells CASSLRFDRRGTQYF. The CDR3 coding sequence is TGTGCCAGCAGCCTACGCTTCGACAGAAGGGGGACCCAGTACTTC.

The CDR3 spells CADGTGDTTAQHF. The CDR3 bases are TGTGCCGATGGGACAGGGGATACCACGGCCCAGCATTTT. The rearrangement joins TRBV28 to TRBJ1-5, with TRBD1 identical over 10 bases. This CDR3 spans 13 amino acids. The germline CDR1 and CDR2 sequences are MDHEN and SYDVKM. V shed 11 bases, J shed 11 bases, and the junction held 12 bases outside the gene matches. The full variable domain, in which reference TRBV28 and TRBJ1-5 provide the parts outside the CDR3, is DVKVTQSSRYLVKRTGEKVFLECVQDMDHENMFWYRQDPGLGLRLIYFSYDVKMKEKGDIPEGYSVSREKKERFSLILESASTNQTSMYLCADGTGDTTAQHFGDGTRLSIL.

J is TRBJ1-6 and V is TRBV27, with 8 bases lining up with TRBD1. With V trimmed by 6 bases and J by 10 bases, 11 bases remained unmatched. The germline gives CDR1 MNHEY, CDR2 SMNVEV (reference sequence). The CDR3 has 15 residues. The CDR3 DNA is TGTGCCAGCAGACAGCTCCAGGGGGCAGACTCACCCCTCCACTTT. Protein sequence: CASRQLQGADSPLHF.

The J gene is TRBJ1-3, the V gene TRBV7-9, with D possibly being TRBD1 (6 bases). The ends were cut back, 6 bases at V and 3 bases at J, with 12 bases in the middle. CDR3 length: 14 amino acids. The germline V gene encodes CDR1 SEHNR and CDR2 FQNEAQ (reference sequence). DNA of the CDR3: TGTGCCAGCAGTCCCGGGACAAGTGGAAACACCATATATTTT. It specifies CASSPGTSGNTIYF.

CDR3 in DNA: TGCGCCAGCAGCCTAGTGGTGGGCACAGATACGCAGTATTTT. Translated: CASSLVVGTDTQYF. The rearrangement uses TRBV4-3 and TRBJ2-3; no firm D call. V lost 4 bases and J 1 base, leaving 9 bases between the germline ends. The CDR3 extends over 14 amino acids. Germline CDR1 reads LGHNA; CDR2 reads YSLEER.

The chain links TRBV4-3 to TRBJ1-1; a weak D match, TRBD1 (5 bases). Trimming left V 0 bases short and J 0 bases short, with 14 bases between. Germline V lookup: CDR1 LGHNA, CDR2 YSLEER. The CDR3 runs to 17 residues. DNA for the CDR3: TGCGCCAGCAGCCAAGATAAGAGGCGGGGGGTGAACACTGAAGCTTTCTTT. Protein sequence: CASSQDKRRGVNTEAFF.

The chain links TRBV5-1 to TRBJ2-1, with D uncertain. Looked up from germline, CDR1 is SGHRS and CDR2 is YFSETQ. This CDR3 has 12 amino acids. The V gene lost 1 base and the J gene lost 5 bases, with 4 bases spanning the gap. CDR3 amino acids: CASSLQNNEQFF. The CDR3 nucleotides read TGCGCCAGCAGCTTGCAGAACAATGAGCAGTTCTTC. Full variable domain (remainder filled in from reference TRBV5-1 and TRBJ2-1): KAGVTQTPRYLIKTRGQQVTLSCSPISGHRSVSWYQQTPGQGLQFLFEYFSETQRNKGNFPGRFSGRQFSNSRSEMNVSTLELGDSALYLCASSLQNNEQFFGPGTRLTVL.

The gene calls are TRBV28 and TRBJ2-1; 8 bases line up with TRBD2. V lost 5 bases, J lost 3 bases, and 6 bases stayed unmatched. CDR1 MDHEN and CDR2 SYDVKM come from the germline V gene. There are 15 residues in the CDR3. CDR3 DNA: TGTGCCAGCAGTAACGGACTAGCACACTACAATGAGCAGTTCTTC. It encodes CASSNGLAHYNEQFF. The full variable domain, completed using reference TRBV28 and TRBJ2-1, is DVKVTQSSRYLVKRTGEKVFLECVQDMDHENMFWYRQDPGLGLRLIYFSYDVKMKEKGDIPEGYSVSREKKERFSLILESASTNQTSMYLCASSNGLAHYNEQFFGPGTRLTVL.

The chain combines TRBV5-1 with TRBJ2-5; maybe TRBD2 (6 bases). Germline lookup yields CDR1 SGHRS and CDR2 YFSETQ. This CDR3 region has 15 residues. Trimming left V 3 bases short and J 1 base short, with 13 bases between. The CDR3 DNA follows: TGCGCCAGCAGCTCGGGGGTAGGGCGCCAAGAGACCCAGTACTTC. Translating it yields CASSSGVGRQETQYF. Together with reference TRBV5-1 and TRBJ2-5, the CDR3 gives the full variable domain: KAGVTQTPRYLIKTRGQQVTLSCSPISGHRSVSWYQQTPGQGLQFLFEYFSETQRNKGNFPGRFSGRQFSNSRSEMNVSTLELGDSALYLCASSSGVGRQETQYFGPGTRLLVL.

This chain joins TRBV9 and TRBJ1-5; perhaps TRBD1 as D (5 bases). Trimming stripped 0 bases from V and 4 bases from J, with 11 bases between. Germline V CDR1 and CDR2: SGDLS, YYNGEE. The CDR3 is made up of 15 amino acids. For the CDR3, the DNA is TGTGCCAGCAGCGTAGGGACACAGGTAAATCAGCCCCAGCATTTT. Translating gives CASSVGTQVNQPQHF.

The chain combines TRBV28 with TRBJ1-1; 7 positions match TRBD1. Germline CDR1 and CDR2: MDHEN and SYDVKM. This CDR3 comprises 15 residues. V shed 3 bases, J shed 0 bases, and the junction held 4 bases outside the gene matches. The CDR3 spells CASSFTGTVNTEAFF. The CDR3 coding sequence is TGTGCCAGCAGTTTCACCGGGACAGTGAACACTGAAGCTTTCTTT. The whole variable domain, remainder taken from reference TRBV28 and TRBJ1-1, is DVKVTQSSRYLVKRTGEKVFLECVQDMDHENMFWYRQDPGLGLRLIYFSYDVKMKEKGDIPEGYSVSREKKERFSLILESASTNQTSMYLCASSFTGTVNTEAFFGQGTRLTVV.

This sequence joins TRBV19 and TRBJ1-2; 7 positions match TRBD1. The junction had 8 bases not matched to a gene; V was cut back by 8 bases and J by 2 bases. This CDR3 is built from 14 residues. Germline CDR1 LNHDA, CDR2 SQIVND (reference sequence). In DNA, the CDR3 is TGTGCCAGTTTGCCGGGACAGAAAAACTATGGCTACACCTTC. Protein product: CASLPGQKNYGYTF.

The chain joins TRBV5-1 to TRBJ1-1, with 9 bases that match TRBD1. The J segment lost 5 bases and the V segment lost 0 bases, leaving 8 bases of the junction unmatched. Germline V gene sequence: CDR1 SGHRS, CDR2 YFSETQ. The CDR3 sequence is 16 residues long. The CDR3 reads CASSLGGGQGPTEAFF. The CDR3 nucleotides are TGCGCCAGCAGCTTGGGCGGGGGACAGGGACCGACTGAAGCTTTCTTT.

The J gene is TRBJ2-7, the V gene TRBV6-5, with a possible D match to TRBD1 (6 bases). Per germline, CDR1 MNHEY and CDR2 SVGAGI. V was cut by 1 base and J by 3 bases, with 10 bases left in between. This CDR3 is 14 amino acids long. CDR3 DNA sequence: TGTGCCAGCAGTTACTTGGACAGATTCTACGAGCAGTACTTC. This gives the protein CASSYLDRFYEQYF.

The chain is built from TRBV6-6 and TRBJ1-4; 9 bases match TRBD1. The CDR3 is 15 amino acids. CDR1 and CDR2 (germline): MNHNY, SVGAGI (reference sequence). Trimming cost V 4 bases and J 5 bases; bases outside gene matches: 5. CDR3 bases: TGTGCCAGCAGTTTGTCCGGGACAGGGAATGAAAAACTGTTTTTT. Protein product: CASSLSGTGNEKLFF.

The chain couples TRBV27 to TRBJ2-2; 8 positions match TRBD2. V was clipped by 3 bases and J by 5 bases; unmatched bases: 11. The CDR3 length is 17 residues. In germline, CDR1 is MNHEY, CDR2 SMNVEV (reference sequence). This CDR3 is CASSFSSRGAGTGELFF. In DNA form, the CDR3 reads TGTGCCAGCAGTTTTAGCTCGCGGGGGGCGGGTACCGGGGAGCTGTTTTTT.

The rearrangement joins TRBV10-2 to TRBJ1-2; 9 bases map to TRBD1. V lost 7 bases, J lost 2 bases, and 11 bases stayed unmatched. This CDR3 is 16 amino acids long. CDR1 WSHSY and CDR2 SAAADI come from the germline V gene. Here the CDR3 reads CASKRDRDPSNYGYTF. CDR3 DNA sequence: TGCGCCAGCAAACGGGACAGGGATCCCTCCAACTATGGCTACACCTTC.